Sequencing of this T cell receptor beta chain was carried out in a study of T cells after yellow fever vaccination. Overall study findings and caveats: Only a small proportion of the clonotypes turned up in both the CD4 and the CD8 compartments, likely arising from convergent recombination. The booster response re-showed most primary clones: about 96% CD4, more than 80% CD8.

The CDR3 has 14 amino acids. Trimming removed 3 bases from V and 5 bases from J, with 13 bases in between. Per germline, CDR1 SEHNR and CDR2 FQNEAQ (reference sequence). One entry per CDR3 protein results from TCRdb running MiXCR on the 5' RACE reads. The sample includes about 580,000 distinct CDR3 sequences, roughly a sixth of them seen just once. The table lists this clonotype with a count of one. Its antigen is as yet unknown. The rearrangement joins TRBV7-9 to TRBJ1-2; D is perhaps TRBD1 (5 bases). This sequence was found in a man aged 18 to 29 who received the YFV17D yellow fever vaccine. The sequencing used PBMCs, collected 5 days after the first yellow fever vaccination. The chain's CDR3 is CASSLGQLGYGYTF. For the CDR3, the DNA is TGTGCCAGCAGCTTGGGGCAGCTTGGTTATGGCTACACCTTC.